A selection of T cell receptor beta chains follows, all from one sample in a study of CD8 T cells in Susac syndrome. TCRdb processed the immunoSEQ multiplex PCR reads anew with MiXCR; each CDR3 protein has one entry. Here the sample spans 150,000 to 200,000 distinct CDR3 sequences, 85% to 95% being singletons. The sequenced sample consisted of CD4+ T cells from PBMCs. The receptors originated from a human donor in good health. Both conserved end residues are part of each CDR3. D genes are given only for firm matches.

len	v_gene	j_gene	d_gene	CDR3aa	CDR3nt
15	TRBV7-2	TRBJ2-1	TRBD2	CASSSAGGPGNEQFF	TGTGCCAGCAGCTCAGCGGGGGGGCCGGGCAATGAGCAGTTCTTC
12	TRBV30	TRBJ1-5	NA	CAFAGGNQPQHF	TGTGCCTTTGCAGGGGGCAATCAGCCCCAGCATTTT
14	TRBV7-2	TRBJ1-1	TRBD1	CASSSDRSNTEAFF	TGTGCCAGCAGCTCGGACAGGTCGAACACTGAAGCTTTCTTT
11	TRBV20-1	TRBJ1-3	NA	CSARFNRHIYF	TGCAGTGCTAGGTTCAACAGGCACATATATTTT
13	TRBV30	TRBJ2-2	NA	CAWSVQDTGELFF	TGTGCCTGGAGTGTACAAGACACCGGGGAGCTGTTTTTT
12	TRBV10-3	TRBJ2-7	NA	CAISKAQIEQYF	TGTGCCATCTCTAAGGCCCAGATCGAGCAGTACTTC
14	TRBV6-6	TRBJ1-5	TRBD1	CASRWTGLNQPQHF	TGTGCCAGCCGTTGGACAGGCCTCAATCAGCCCCAGCATTTT
13	TRBV12-3/TRBV12-4	TRBJ2-6	NA	CATRSSGANVLTF	TGTGCCACCCGGAGTTCTGGGGCCAACGTCCTGACTTTC
16	TRBV19	TRBJ2-5	NA	CASSLDPGSSQETQYF	TGTGCCAGTAGCTTGGACCCGGGATCCTCCCAAGAGACCCAGTACTTC
13	TRBV6-1	TRBJ2-7	NA	CASSARNFYEQYF	TGTGCCAGCAGTGCCAGGAACTTCTACGAGCAGTACTTC
14	TRBV2	TRBJ2-5	TRBD2	CASSAERGGVVQYF	TGTGCCAGCAGTGCGGAGCGGGGGGGCGTGGTCCAGTACTTC